This TCR beta chain was captured in a study of T cell responses to AZD1222 COVID-19 vaccine. The ends were cut back, 3 bases at V and 5 bases at J, with 11 bases in the middle. CDR3 size: 13 residues. The germline V gene encodes CDR1 MNHEY and CDR2 SVGAGI. Assay used: immunoSEQ multiplex PCR; TCRdb lists only in-frame clones, some missing. The repertoire holds about 140,000 clones, with over 90% as singletons. The sequence was collected from an adult in good health. The V and J genes are TRBV6-5 and TRBJ2-7; no firm D call. Sequenced material: peripheral blood, taken on day 0 of MenACWY control vaccination. DNA of the CDR3: TGTGCCAGCAGTTATATTTACATTAACGAGCAGTACTTC. Translation: CASSYIYINEQYF.